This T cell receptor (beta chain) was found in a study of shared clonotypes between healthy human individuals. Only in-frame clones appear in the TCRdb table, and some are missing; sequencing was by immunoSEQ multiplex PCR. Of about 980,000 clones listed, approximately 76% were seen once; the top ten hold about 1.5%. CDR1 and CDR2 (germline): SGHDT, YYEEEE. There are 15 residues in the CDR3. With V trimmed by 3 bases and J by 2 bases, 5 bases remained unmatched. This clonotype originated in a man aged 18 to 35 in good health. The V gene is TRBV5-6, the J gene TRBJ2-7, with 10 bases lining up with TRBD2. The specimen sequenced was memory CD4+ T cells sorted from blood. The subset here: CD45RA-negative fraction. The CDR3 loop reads CASSSGLAVTYEQYF. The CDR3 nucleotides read TGTGCCAGCAGCTCCGGACTAGCGGTAACCTACGAGCAGTACTTC.